This T cell receptor beta chain was sequenced for a study of beta chain features in type 1 diabetes. The study, taken as a whole, reports: Shorter TCRB CDR3s, moderately but significantly so, marked every one of the four CD4+ subsets in Type 1 diabetes patients.

Note on this clone: Its matching antigen is unknown.

cDNA synthesis used the whole RNA isolate, giving expressed TCRB sequences. The protocol was immunoSEQ multiplex PCR, while the TCRdb copy is restricted to in-frame clones and leaves out a portion. The sample records 350,000 to 450,000 clones, less than 15% being singletons. Germline V gives CDR1 SQVTM, CDR2 ANQGSEA. The CDR3 runs 15 residues. V gave up 1 base and J gave up 0 bases, with 10 bases separating them. This chain joins TRBV29-1 and TRBJ2-1; no definite D call. The receptor comes from a woman younger than 30 in good health. Sequenced material: naive CD4+ T cells from blood. The CDR3 bases are TGCAGCGTTGAAGGCCCACCGAGCTCCTACAATGAGCAGTTCTTC. Protein product: CSVEGPPSSYNEQFF.